Shown below are 19 T cell receptor beta chains from a single sample sequenced in a study of PD-1 blockade in classical Hodgkin lymphoma. TCRdb keeps only in-frame clones here, not all; method: immunoSEQ multiplex PCR. Of around 12,000 clones listed, about 90% are singletons. Each patient's relapse followed autologous stem cell transplantation, and brentuximab vedotin exposure varied. From thawed PBMCs, CD4+ T cells were purified using magnetic negative selection. Here the sequenced sample was CD4+ T cells from blood, taken at baseline. The receptor set was obtained from a human donor with classical Hodgkin lymphoma.

This chain joins TRBV9 and TRBJ2-5; possible D gene TRBD1, 5 bases. Trimming pared 0 bases from V and 2 bases from J, leaving 8 bases between. Germline V gene data show CDR1 as SGDLS and CDR2 as YYNGEE. CDR3 length: 14 amino acids. The CDR3 region is CASSVGSGQETQYF. The CDR3 nucleotides are TGTGCCAGCAGCGTAGGGTCAGGGCAAGAGACCCAGTACTTC.

The chain is built from TRBV6-1 and TRBJ1-3; 8 bases match TRBD1. V shed 2 bases, J shed 4 bases, and the junction held 7 bases outside the gene matches. The germline CDR1 and CDR2 sequences are MNHNS and SASEGT. The CDR3 extends over 16 amino acids. The CDR3 DNA reads as TGTGCCAGCAGTGAAAGTTCAGGGGGCTTGGGAAACACCATATATTTT. Protein: CASSESSGGLGNTIYF.

The rearrangement joins TRBV5-1 to TRBJ1-1, with TRBD1 as a possible D gene (6 bases). The CDR3 is 14 amino acids. V lost 4 bases and J lost 0, with 10 bases in between. Germline CDR1 reads SGHRS; CDR2 reads YFSETQ. CDR3 sequence reads: CASSPGQMNTEAFF. In DNA form, the CDR3 reads TGCGCCAGCAGCCCCGGACAGATGAACACTGAAGCTTTCTTT.

The chain couples TRBV4-1 to TRBJ1-4; the D gene is possibly TRBD1 (5 bases). The germline V and J ends were trimmed by 2 bases and 10 bases, with 11 bases remaining between them. The germline V gene has CDR1 MGHRA and CDR2 YSYEKL. This CDR3 contains 13 residues. The DNA for the CDR3 is TGCGCCAGCAGCCAACAGGGCCCAGGAAAACTGTTTTTT. Amino acid sequence: CASSQQGPGKLFF.

This clone was counted once. The chain links TRBV11-2 to TRBJ2-2, with a possible D match to TRBD2 (5 bases). This CDR3 has 14 residues. The germline CDR1 and CDR2 sequences are SGHAT and FQNNGV. V lost 1 base to trimming and J lost 5 bases, with 8 bases between them. CDR3 bases: TGTGCCAGCAGCTTAGGGACTTGGACCGGGGAGCTGTTTTTT. It specifies CASSLGTWTGELFF.

This chain connects TRBV18 to TRBJ2-3; D is unclear. From germline, CDR1 is KGHSH and CDR2 LQKENI. V shed 3 bases and J shed 5 bases, with 6 bases lying between them. The CDR3 has 12 amino acids. CDR3 DNA: TGTGCCAGCTCACCTCAGTTAGATACGCAGTATTTT. Its translation: CASSPQLDTQYF.

This clone came up a few times. This chain uses TRBV10-3 with TRBJ1-1, with 8 bases that match TRBD1. Germline CDR1 and CDR2: ENHRY and SYGVKD. This CDR3 comprises 14 residues. V shed 6 bases and J 3 bases; nucleotides not matched to a gene: 6. The CDR3 DNA reads TGTGCCATCAGAGGACAGGGTGGAGACACTGAAGCTTTCTTT. This gives the protein CAIRGQGGDTEAFF.

V gene TRBV5-6 combines with J gene TRBJ2-5, with D perhaps matching TRBD1 (6 bases). The last part of the DNA fits TRBJ2-7 better; the J call may be wrong. In germline, CDR1 is SGHDT, CDR2 YYEEEE. The CDR3 runs to 16 residues. CDR3 sequence reads: CASSFPPPGVPYEQYF. CDR3 coding DNA: TGTGCCAGCAGCTTCCCCCCCCCAGGGGTTCCCTACGAGCAGTACTTC.

The gene calls are TRBV27 and TRBJ1-5, with D perhaps matching TRBD1 (6 bases). V lost 5 bases to trimming and J lost 2 bases, with 13 bases between them. The germline CDR1 and CDR2 sequences are MNHEY and SMNVEV (reference sequence). This CDR3 has 15 residues. CDR3 bases: TGTGCCAGCAGTACAGGGACGTGGGGCAATCAGCCCCAGCATTTT. Translation: CASSTGTWGNQPQHF.

V usage is TRBV25-1 and J usage is TRBJ2-3, with 15 bases that match TRBD2. The junction had 4 bases not matched to a gene; V was cut back by 10 bases and J by 5 bases. This CDR3 contains 14 residues. Germline CDR1 reads MGHDK; CDR2 reads SYGVNS. In DNA form, the CDR3 reads TGTGCCACGGGACTAGCGGGAGGAGGAGATACGCAGTATTTT. Translated, it gives CATGLAGGGDTQYF.

CDR3 protein: CASSSDGTGGYEQYF. CDR3 DNA sequence: TGTGCCAGCAGTTCAGATGGGACAGGGGGGTACGAGCAGTACTTC. V and J are TRBV7-2 and TRBJ2-7; TRBD1 matches 11 bases. CDR1 SGHTA and CDR2 FQGNSA come from the germline V gene. The CDR3 is made up of 15 amino acids. V lost 6 bases, J lost 4 bases, and 8 bases stayed unmatched.

This chain links TRBV6-1 with TRBJ2-5, with 9 bases that match TRBD2. Germline V gene sequence: CDR1 MNHNS, CDR2 SASEGT. The CDR3 contains 14 residues. Trimming at V came to 6 bases and at J to 2 bases, leaving 4 bases not matched to a gene. This CDR3 is CASSLGLAQETQYF. The CDR3 DNA follows: TGTGCCAGCAGCCTGGGACTAGCACAAGAGACCCAGTACTTC.

Remarks on this clone: The conserved phenylalanine or tryptophan normally closing the CDR3 is absent here, so this likely arose from a read error. No DNA is shown, since the ends of the CDR3 on it are uncertain; the CDR3 is the one TCRdb lists. This chain uses TRBV2 with TRBJ2-7; TRBD1 reflects the table's D call only, with no check against the DNA. The CDR3 is 13 amino acids in total, end residues counted. Germline CDR1 is SNHLY and CDR2 is FYNNEI. CDR3 region: CASSELARVRPRI.

The CDR3 region is CASSIASTGSYEQYF. DNA of the CDR3: TGTGCCAGTAGTATAGCCTCGACAGGGTCCTACGAGCAGTACTTC. The chain is built from TRBV19 and TRBJ2-7; TRBD1 matches at 7 bases. The V segment lost 1 base and the J segment 1 base; nucleotides outside the gene matches: 4. The germline CDR1 and CDR2 sequences are LNHDA and SQIVND (reference sequence). This CDR3 comprises 15 residues. The whole variable domain, filled in from reference TRBV19 and TRBJ2-7, reads DGGITQSPKYLFRKEGQNVTLSCEQNLNHDAMYWYRQDPGQGLRLIYYSQIVNDFQKGDIAEGYSVSREKKESFPLTVTSAQKNPTAFYLCASSIASTGSYEQYFGPGTRLTVT.

This rearrangement joins TRBV4-1 to TRBJ2-5; 13 bases match TRBD2. Germline lookup yields CDR1 MGHRA and CDR2 YSYEKL. CDR3 length equals 16 residues. J was trimmed by 5 bases and V by 4 bases; bases with no gene match: 7. CDR3 sequence reads: CASSLWTSGSGETQYF. The DNA for the CDR3 is TGCGCCAGCAGCCTTTGGACTAGCGGGAGTGGGGAGACCCAGTACTTC.

The V call is TRBV5-5, the J call TRBJ2-3; perhaps TRBD2 as D (6 bases). V gave up 0 bases and J gave up 1 base, with 9 bases separating them. Germline CDR1 is SGHKS and CDR2 is YYEKEE (reference sequence). The CDR3 length is 15 residues. CDR3 loop: CASSLAWGGTDTQYF. The CDR3 DNA reads TGTGCCAGCAGCTTGGCGTGGGGGGGCACAGATACGCAGTATTTT.

This chain links TRBV18 with TRBJ2-2, with no clear D. CDR1 and CDR2 from the germline V gene are KGHSH and LQKENI. V was shortened by 3 bases and J by 4 bases, with 9 bases between the two germline ends. There are 14 residues in the CDR3. CDR3 protein: CASSPGPGTGELFF. DNA for the CDR3: TGTGCCAGCTCACCTGGACCAGGCACCGGGGAGCTGTTTTTT.

The rearrangement links TRBV9 to TRBJ2-1, with a tentative D call TRBD2 (5 bases). Germline lookup yields CDR1 SGDLS and CDR2 YYNGEE. This CDR3 has 16 amino acids. Trimming took off 0 bases at V and 7 bases at J, with 17 bases between the two ends. CDR3 in DNA: TGTGCCAGCAGCGTAGGGGCTAGCCGGCAAGAGAATGAGCAGTTCTTC. Its translation: CASSVGASRQENEQFF.

The genes are TRBV11-3 and TRBJ2-1; D call uncertain. Germline CDR1 reads SGHNT; CDR2 reads YENEEA. V was trimmed by 5 bases and J by 0 bases, leaving 5 bases between them. CDR3 size: 13 residues. The CDR3, as DNA: TGTGCCAGCAGCCCGAGCTCCTACAATGAGCAGTTCTTC. It is translated as CASSPSSYNEQFF.